The clone carrying this TCR beta chain was detected only a few times. Its specificity is not known. In germline, CDR1 is SGHVS, CDR2 FQNEAQ. Trimming shortened V by 1 base and J by 9 bases, and 10 bases separated the two germline ends. The CDR3 totals 13 residues. This entry comes from a study of blood T cells in healthy people across ages. Overall study results and limits: Comparison with aged donors showed that long-lived donors had more naive CD4+ cells and higher diversity.

PCR was performed a second time for about 6 to 12 cycles using a sample-barcoded 5' primer and a J-beta primer mix. TCRdb passed the 5' RACE reads through MiXCR, listing each CDR3 protein once. Among about 1,500,000 distinct CDR3 sequences listed, roughly 27% were seen once. Isolation recovered at least 6 million PBMCs from every sample. The gene calls are TRBV7-8 and TRBJ1-5, with D possibly being TRBD1 (5 bases). The receptor comes from a woman in her 30s in good health. Sequences were obtained from blood. This CDR3 is CASSLVAGRPQHF. As DNA, the CDR3 is TGTGCCAGCAGCTTAGTGGCAGGGCGGCCCCAGCATTTT.